Below, 18 T cell receptor beta chains from the same sample are listed, as sequenced in a study of shared clonotypes between healthy human individuals. Here immunoSEQ multiplex PCR was the method, and the copy in TCRdb shows in-frame clones only, minus some. The repertoire includes about 1.5 million clones, 95% to 99% of them detected once, and around 0.45% sits in the top ten. Sample: naive CD4+ T cells sorted from blood. The subset: CD45RA+ positively selected. Source of these receptors: a man younger than 45 in good health.

As regards this clone: Distinct nucleotide sequences in the sample also encode this CDR3. The V and J genes are TRBV5-1 and TRBJ1-1, with D unclear. Germline CDR1 and CDR2: SGHRS and YFSETQ. V shed 1 base and J shed 0 bases, with 4 bases lying between them. This CDR3 comprises 13 residues. The CDR3 DNA reads TGCGCCAGCAGCTTGCGCGTGAACACTGAAGCTTTCTTT. This codes for CASSLRVNTEAFF.

The V and J genes are TRBV27 and TRBJ2-1; perhaps TRBD1 as D (8 bases). This CDR3 region has 22 residues. Trimming took off 5 bases at V and 0 bases at J, with 32 bases between the two ends. Per the germline V gene, CDR1 is MNHEY and CDR2 is SMNVEV (reference sequence). CDR3 residues: CASSPVAHRGGSSSSSYNEQFF. In nucleotides, the CDR3 is TGTGCCAGCAGTCCAGTAGCCCACAGGGGGGGGAGTAGCTCTAGCTCCTACAATGAGCAGTTCTTC.

The chain is built from TRBV25-1 and TRBJ1-5, with a weak D call TRBD1 (6 bases). The germline V gene has CDR1 MGHDK and CDR2 SYGVNS. This CDR3 region has 14 residues. Trimming took 2 bases from V and 5 from J, leaving 10 bases between them. CDR3 bases: TGTGCCAGCAGTGAAGGGGGGCCCTATCAGCCCCAGCATTTT. It translates to CASSEGGPYQPQHF.

V gene TRBV5-1 combines with J gene TRBJ2-2, with 12 bases matching TRBD2. Trimming removed 4 bases from V and 6 bases from J; junction bases left unmatched: 4. CDR3 length: 15 amino acids. Germline V gives CDR1 SGHRS, CDR2 YFSETQ. The CDR3 spells CASSRLAGVPGELFF. In DNA form, the CDR3 reads TGCGCCAGCAGCCGACTAGCGGGAGTCCCCGGGGAGCTGTTTTTT.

The J gene is TRBJ2-3, the V gene TRBV30; 9 bases are shared with TRBD2. V was pared by 7 bases and J by 8 bases, with 7 bases of the junction left unmatched. Germline V gene lookup returns CDR1 GTSNPN and CDR2 SVGIG (reference sequence). CDR3 length: 12 amino acids. This CDR3 reads CASGLAGVTQYF. CDR3 coding DNA: TGTGCCTCGGGTTTAGCGGGAGTTACGCAGTATTTT. The variable domain in full, with the rest retrieved from reference TRBV30 and TRBJ2-3, is SQTIHQWPATLVQPVGSPLSLECTVEGTSNPNLYWYRQAAGRGLQLLFYSVGIGQISSEVPQNLSASRPQDRQFILSSKKLLLSDSGFYLCASGLAGVTQYFGPGTRLTVL.

V usage is TRBV5-1 and J usage is TRBJ1-2; 8 bases agree with TRBD1. The CDR3 length is 13 residues. Losses at the gene ends were 4 bases for V and 5 bases for J; bases not matched to a gene: 4. The V gene's germline CDR1 is SGHRS and CDR2 YFSETQ. CDR3 protein: CASSPGQGYGYTF. The CDR3 DNA reads as TGCGCCAGCAGCCCCGGACAGGGTTATGGCTACACCTTC.

This clone occurred once. The chain is built from TRBV9 and TRBJ2-1; D gene uncertain. CDR1 and CDR2 (germline): SGDLS, YYNGEE. The CDR3 has 16 amino acids. With 5 bases removed from V and 0 bases from J, the gap between germline ends came to 15 bases. The CDR3: CASSFFSSSSYNEQFF. CDR3 coding DNA: TGTGCCAGCAGTTTTTTTTCTTCCAGCTCCTACAATGAGCAGTTCTTC.

The CDR3 loop is CASSLMATYEQYF. The CDR3, as DNA: TGTGCCAGCAGCTTAATGGCTACTTACGAGCAGTACTTC. This chain uses TRBV7-2 with TRBJ2-7; no firm D call. V lost 2 bases, J lost 4 bases, and 9 bases lay in between. This CDR3 has 13 residues. Germline-derived CDR1 and CDR2 are SGHTA and FQGNSA.

The chain combines TRBV2 with TRBJ2-5; D is possibly TRBD2 (5 bases). The length of the CDR3 is 12 residues. Germline loops: CDR1 SNHLY, CDR2 FYNNEI. V lost 6 bases to trimming and J lost 5 bases, with 10 bases between them. The CDR3 loop reads CASRARGETQYF. The CDR3 DNA is TGTGCCAGCAGGGCCCGGGGTGAGACCCAGTACTTC.

The chain couples TRBV5-1 to TRBJ2-5, with 8 bases aligning to TRBD2. This CDR3 has 15 residues. With 2 bases clipped from V and 4 bases from J, the junction kept 7 bases outside the gene matches. CDR1 and CDR2 (germline): SGHRS, YFSETQ. CDR3 sequence reads: CASSLEAGVVETQYF. As DNA, the CDR3 is TGCGCCAGCAGCTTAGAAGCGGGAGTAGTAGAGACCCAGTACTTC.

The genes are TRBV5-1 and TRBJ2-7, with 8 bases that match TRBD1. Germline V CDR1 and CDR2: SGHRS, YFSETQ. The CDR3 has 14 amino acids. V gave up 3 bases and J gave up 7 bases; unmatched junction bases: 9. The CDR3 spells CASSWGDRTGEQYF. The CDR3 nucleotides are TGCGCCAGCAGCTGGGGGGACAGGACGGGAGAGCAGTACTTC.

The CDR3, as DNA: TGTGCCAGCAGCTTAGACAGGGCCACTAGCGAGCAGTACTTC. Residues: CASSLDRATSEQYF. The gene calls are TRBV7-2 and TRBJ2-7; weak D call: TRBD1 (6 bases). V gave up 1 base and J gave up 6 bases, with 13 bases separating them. CDR1 SGHTA and CDR2 FQGNSA come from the germline V gene. CDR3 size: 14 residues.

The V and J genes are TRBV27 and TRBJ2-3; TRBD2 agrees at 9 bases. Trimming at V came to 3 bases and at J to 4 bases, leaving 11 bases not matched to a gene. The germline V gene has CDR1 MNHEY and CDR2 SMNVEV (reference sequence). CDR3 length equals 17 residues. The CDR3 DNA is TGTGCCAGCAGTTTCTCGTCCGCGGGAGGGCAGTCAGATACGCAGTATTTT. Its protein is CASSFSSAGGQSDTQYF.

This rearrangement joins TRBV28 to TRBJ2-7; 8 bases line up with TRBD1. CDR1 and CDR2 (germline): MDHEN, SYDVKM. V gave up 6 bases and J gave up 5 bases; unmatched junction bases: 6. This CDR3 has 13 amino acids. CDR3 in amino acids: CASSTTGGNEQYF. The CDR3 DNA sequence: TGTGCCAGCAGCACCACAGGGGGGAACGAGCAGTACTTC.

CDR3 sequence reads: CASSQEGRMGGYEQYF. DNA of the CDR3: TGCGCCAGCAGCCAAGAGGGCCGTATGGGGGGGTACGAGCAGTACTTC. The rearrangement uses TRBV4-3 and TRBJ2-7; 7 positions match TRBD2. The CDR3 is made up of 16 amino acids. Germline V gene data show CDR1 as LGHNA and CDR2 as YSLEER. V lost 0 bases to trimming and J lost 4 bases; unmatched junction nucleotides: 9.

Note on this clone: This sample also contains other DNA sequences that code for the same CDR3. The rearrangement joins TRBV9 to TRBJ2-1; unclear D gene. This CDR3 is built from 11 residues. The germline V gene has CDR1 SGDLS and CDR2 YYNGEE. V shed 3 bases and J shed 5 bases, with 3 bases lying between them. The CDR3 protein is CASSGHNEQFF. DNA for the CDR3: TGTGCCAGCAGCGGGCACAATGAGCAGTTCTTC. Together with reference TRBV9 and TRBJ2-1, the CDR3 gives the full variable domain: DSGVTQTPKHLITATGQRVTLRCSPRSGDLSVYWYQQSLDQGLQFLIQYYNGEERAKGNILERFSAQQFPDLHSELNLSSLELGDSALYFCASSGHNEQFFGPGTRLTVL.

The J gene is TRBJ2-7, the V gene TRBV5-1; no clear D gene. CDR1 SGHRS and CDR2 YFSETQ come from the germline V gene. V was cut by 2 bases and J by 3 bases, with 9 bases left in between. This CDR3 contains 13 residues. The CDR3 here is CASSLCRFYEQYF. The CDR3 DNA is TGCGCCAGCAGCTTATGTCGGTTCTACGAGCAGTACTTC.

This clone came up a few times. The chain employs TRBV6-5 and TRBJ2-7; tentative D call: TRBD1 (6 bases). The V end lost 6 bases, the J end lost 1 base, and 10 bases lay between the germline ends. The CDR3 totals 13 residues. Germline CDR1 reads MNHEY; CDR2 reads SVGAGI. CDR3 amino acids: CASSRGQSYEQYF. The CDR3 DNA sequence: TGTGCCAGCAGCCGCGGACAGTCCTACGAGCAGTACTTC.